What follows are 22 T cell receptor beta chains derived from one specimen sequenced in a study of CD4 T cells in relation to SARS-CoV-2 and coronaviruses. Sequenced by immunoSEQ multiplex PCR; TCRdb stores in-frame clones only, minus some. The table lists about 54,000 clones, just over 90% of them singletons. The specimen was naive CD4+ T cells from PBMCs. Subset described: naive CD4+ T cells isolated by negative enrichment. The receptors stem from an adult with COVID-19.

V usage is TRBV9 and J usage is TRBJ2-2, with TRBD2 identical over 11 bases. The CDR3 is made up of 17 amino acids. Germline assignment: CDR1 SGDLS and CDR2 YYNGEE. J lost 4 bases, V lost 2 bases, and 7 bases had no gene match. CDR3 in amino acids: CASSVTTSGSGTGELFF. The CDR3, as DNA: TGTGCCAGCAGCGTCACCACTAGCGGGAGCGGCACCGGGGAGCTGTTTTTT.

The chain joins TRBV9 to TRBJ2-2; 8 nucleotides line up with TRBD1. Germline trimming cut 3 bases from V and 6 bases from J; bases unmatched to any gene: 16. Germline V gene lookup returns CDR1 SGDLS and CDR2 YYNGEE. The CDR3 consists of 18 residues. The CDR3 DNA sequence: TGTGCCAGCAGCGGCGATCAATGGACAGGGAGTTATGCCGGGGAGCTGTTTTTT. It specifies CASSGDQWTGSYAGELFF.

This clone occurred once. The CDR3, as DNA: TGTGCCACCGCGGGGGGTAGCGGCAAACCCTACGAGCAGTACTTC. Translation gives CATAGGSGKPYEQYF. The J gene is TRBJ2-7, the V gene TRBV24-1; TRBD2 matches 8 bases. The CDR3 has 15 amino acids. Germline loops: CDR1 KGHDR, CDR2 SFDVKD. V lost 9 bases to trimming and J lost 2 bases; unmatched junction nucleotides: 11.

The rearrangement uses TRBV19 and TRBJ2-5; 9 positions match TRBD2. V shed 7 bases, J shed 4 bases, and the junction held 13 bases outside the gene matches. The CDR3 length is 16 residues. Germline V CDR1 and CDR2: LNHDA, SQIVND (reference sequence). CDR3 region: CASTRTSASLGETQYF. The DNA of the CDR3 is TGTGCCAGTACTCGGACTAGCGCAAGTTTGGGAGAGACCCAGTACTTC.

This chain's CDR3 is CASSSSRTSGSYEQYF. In nucleotides, the CDR3 is TGTGCCAGCAGTTCCTCCCGGACTAGCGGGAGCTACGAGCAGTACTTC. J is TRBJ2-7 and V is TRBV28; 13 bases align to TRBD2. Trimming cost V 4 bases and J 3 bases; bases outside gene matches: 6. The CDR3 totals 16 residues. CDR1 and CDR2 from the germline V gene are MDHEN and SYDVKM.

V and J are TRBV5-1 and TRBJ2-2, with unresolved D. CDR3 length: 15 amino acids. The V end lost 4 bases, the J end lost 2 bases, and 12 bases lay between the germline ends. CDR1 SGHRS and CDR2 YFSETQ come from the germline V gene. CDR3 sequence (DNA): TGCGCCAGCAGCCAAAGAGCTCAAAACACCGGGGAGCTGTTTTTT. This sequence encodes CASSQRAQNTGELFF.

The chain uses TRBV18 and TRBJ2-7; 7 bases are shared with TRBD1. The CDR3 totals 12 residues. Germline V gene data show CDR1 as KGHSH and CDR2 as LQKENI. The J segment lost 5 bases and the V segment lost 4 bases, leaving 2 bases of the junction unmatched. CDR3: CASSRDRDEQYF. CDR3 in DNA: TGTGCCAGCTCACGAGACAGGGACGAGCAGTACTTC. The entire variable domain, with the rest obtained from reference TRBV18 and TRBJ2-7, is as follows: NAGVMQNPRHLVRRRGQEARLRCSPMKGHSHVYWYRQLPEEGLKFMVYLQKENIIDESGMPKERFSAEFPKEGPSILRIQQVVRGDSAAYFCASSRDRDEQYFGPGTRLTVT.

This rearrangement joins TRBV7-8 to TRBJ1-1; no definite D call. Germline V gene sequence: CDR1 SGHVS, CDR2 FQNEAQ. The CDR3 consists of 13 residues. V shed 4 bases and J shed 1 base, with 7 bases lying between them. DNA of the CDR3: TGTGCCAGCAGCTACCGACGGAACACTGAAGCTTTCTTT. Its translation is CASSYRRNTEAFF.

The gene calls are TRBV20-1 and TRBJ1-1; D unclear. There are 11 residues in the CDR3. Trimming took 3 bases from V and 4 from J, leaving 6 bases between them. The V gene's germline CDR1 is DFQATT and CDR2 SNEGSKA (reference sequence). In nucleotides, the CDR3 is TGCAGTGCTAGTATAGTCACTGAAGCTTTCTTT. Amino acid sequence: CSASIVTEAFF.

This chain links TRBV5-1 with TRBJ2-2; 11 bases match TRBD2. Germline assignment: CDR1 SGHRS and CDR2 YFSETQ. The V gene end was trimmed by 6 bases and the J gene end by 4 bases; junction bases not matched to a gene: 8. The CDR3 has 16 residues. CDR3 DNA sequence: TGCGCCAGCAAGGAACTAGCGGGAGAGATCACCGGGGAGCTGTTTTTT. This codes for CASKELAGEITGELFF. Filled out from reference TRBV5-1 and TRBJ2-2, the complete variable domain reads KAGVTQTPRYLIKTRGQQVTLSCSPISGHRSVSWYQQTPGQGLQFLFEYFSETQRNKGNFPGRFSGRQFSNSRSEMNVSTLELGDSALYLCASKELAGEITGELFFGEGSRLTVL.

This clone has a single count. Other DNA sequences in the same sample also yield this CDR3. Here the CDR3 reads CASSRDRGLQETQYF. The CDR3 DNA reads TGCGCCAGCAGCCGGGACAGGGGGCTTCAAGAGACCCAGTACTTC. The V gene is TRBV5-1, the J gene TRBJ2-5; 12 bases map to TRBD1. In germline, CDR1 is SGHRS, CDR2 YFSETQ. J was trimmed by 2 bases and V by 4 bases; bases with no gene match: 3. The CDR3 has 15 residues.

V usage is TRBV29-1 and J usage is TRBJ2-2; the D is unclear. Germline CDR1 SQVTM, CDR2 ANQGSEA. The CDR3 contains 14 residues. Trimming removed 7 bases from V and 2 bases from J, with 14 bases in between. CDR3 loop: CSADKLGNTGELFF. As DNA, the CDR3 is TGCAGCGCTGACAAGTTAGGAAACACCGGGGAGCTGTTTTTT.

The rearrangement joins TRBV27 to TRBJ2-1, with a weak D call TRBD1 (5 bases). V lost 3 bases to trimming and J lost 7 bases, with 10 bases between them. The CDR3 sequence is 13 residues long. Looked up from germline, CDR1 is MNHEY and CDR2 is SMNVEV (reference sequence). CDR3 in DNA: TGTGCCAGCAGTTTTCCCCAGGGAAATGAGCAGTTCTTC. It codes for CASSFPQGNEQFF.

V usage is TRBV4-1 and J usage is TRBJ2-5; 14 positions match TRBD2. Per the germline V gene, CDR1 is MGHRA and CDR2 is YSYEKL. The CDR3 is made up of 19 amino acids. J was trimmed by 2 bases and V by 1 base; bases with no gene match: 9. The CDR3, as DNA: TGCGCCAGCAGCCAAGGTCGGACTAGCGGGAGGACGCCGCAAGAGACCCAGTACTTC. Protein product: CASSQGRTSGRTPQETQYF.

The chain employs TRBV7-7 and TRBJ2-3; D is possibly TRBD1 (5 bases). There are 13 residues in the CDR3. In germline, CDR1 is SSHAT, CDR2 FNYEAQ (reference sequence). V lost 5 bases to trimming and J lost 1 base, with 7 bases between them. This CDR3 reads CASSQQGTDTQYF. Written as DNA, the CDR3 is TGTGCCAGCAGCCAACAGGGCACAGATACGCAGTATTTT.

The J gene is TRBJ1-5, the V gene TRBV19; D is uncertain. CDR3 length: 13 residues. The germline V and J ends were trimmed by 3 bases and 5 bases, with 8 bases remaining between them. Germline lookup yields CDR1 LNHDA and CDR2 SQIVND (reference sequence). CDR3 residues: CASSIGRDQPQHF. CDR3 bases: TGTGCCAGTAGTATCGGGAGGGATCAGCCCCAGCATTTT.

This clone was seen only once. Sequence at one end of the junction differs from germline and may be a read error. The CDR3 DNA reads TGTGCCACCAGTAGGGCAGGGACTGGAAACACCATATATTTT. Residues: CATSRAGTGNTIYF. V gene TRBV28 combines with J gene TRBJ1-3; D possibly corresponds to TRBD1 (5 bases). This CDR3 is 14 amino acids long. CDR1 and CDR2 from the germline V gene are MDHEN and SYDVKM.

The chain couples TRBV14 to TRBJ1-2, with D unclear. Germline V gene lookup returns CDR1 SGHDN and CDR2 FVKESK. Trimming took off 4 bases at V and 0 bases at J, with 6 bases between the two ends. CDR3 length: 13 residues. DNA of the CDR3: TGTGCCAGCAGCCCCACCACTAACTATGGCTACACCTTC. It translates to CASSPTTNYGYTF. Full variable domain (rest looked up from reference TRBV14 and TRBJ1-2): EAGVTQFPSHSVIEKGQTVTLRCDPISGHDNLYWYRRVMGKEIKFLLHFVKESKQDESGMPNNRFLAERTGGTYSTLKVQPAELEDSGVYFCASSPTTNYGYTFGSGTRLTVV.

The chain recombines TRBV15 with TRBJ2-1, with 8 bases that match TRBD2. The CDR3 contains 14 residues. Germline V gene lookup returns CDR1 LNHNV and CDR2 YYDKDF (reference sequence). Trimming cost V 8 bases and J 6 bases; bases outside gene matches: 9. DNA for the CDR3: TGTGCCACCCGAGCGGGAGTAATCGCCAATGAGCAGTTCTTC. Amino acids: CATRAGVIANEQFF.

The CDR3 DNA reads TGTGCCAGCAGTCTACAGGGAGGACGAAACACCATATATTTT. Its protein is CASSLQGGRNTIYF. The chain links TRBV3-1 (or the pseudogene TRBV3-2) to TRBJ1-3; D is possibly TRBD1 (6 bases). The CDR3 runs 14 residues. Germline V lookup: CDR1 LGHDT, CDR2 YNNKEL (reference sequence). Trimming took off 6 bases at V and 5 bases at J, with 14 bases between the two ends.

The chain combines TRBV28 with TRBJ2-7; D uncertain. Trimming stripped 6 bases from V and 0 bases from J, with 6 bases between. The CDR3 sequence is 12 residues long. The germline V gene has CDR1 MDHEN and CDR2 SYDVKM. This CDR3 reads CASRVNSYEQYF. The CDR3 region has the DNA TGTGCCAGCAGGGTCAACTCCTACGAGCAGTACTTC. Full variable domain (remainder filled in from reference TRBV28 and TRBJ2-7): DVKVTQSSRYLVKRTGEKVFLECVQDMDHENMFWYRQDPGLGLRLIYFSYDVKMKEKGDIPEGYSVSREKKERFSLILESASTNQTSMYLCASRVNSYEQYFGPGTRLTVT.

The rearrangement uses TRBV11-2 and TRBJ2-1, with 9 bases identical to TRBD2. This CDR3 contains 16 residues. In germline, CDR1 is SGHAT, CDR2 FQNNGV. J lost 4 bases, V lost 6 bases, and 10 bases had no gene match. This chain's CDR3 is CASRSLAGTLYNEQFF. The CDR3 DNA reads as TGTGCCAGCAGATCTCTAGCGGGGACTTTATACAATGAGCAGTTCTTC.